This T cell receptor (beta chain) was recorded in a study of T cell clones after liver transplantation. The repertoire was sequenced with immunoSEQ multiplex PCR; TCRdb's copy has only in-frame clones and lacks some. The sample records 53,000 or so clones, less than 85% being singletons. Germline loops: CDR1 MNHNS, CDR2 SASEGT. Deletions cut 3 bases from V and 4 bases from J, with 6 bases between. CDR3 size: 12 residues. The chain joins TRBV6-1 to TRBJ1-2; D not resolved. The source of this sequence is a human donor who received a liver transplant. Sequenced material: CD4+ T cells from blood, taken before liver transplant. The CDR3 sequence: CASSDDFYGYTF. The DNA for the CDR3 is TGTGCCAGCAGTGACGACTTCTATGGCTACACCTTC.